Presented here are 7 T cell receptor beta chains from one specimen sequenced in a study of neurological immune-mediated disorders. A single record per CDR3 protein comes from TCRdb applying MiXCR to the 5' RACE reads. The sample has some 78,000 distinct CDR3 sequences, roughly 4.8% seen once; the top ten hold 2.2%. Sequencing input: PBMCs. The receptors derive from a woman in her twenties or thirties with multiple sclerosis.

This clonotype was seen many times. The V call is TRBV20-1, the J call TRBJ1-2; no clear D. Looked up from germline, CDR1 is DFQATT and CDR2 is SNEGSKA (reference sequence). CDR3 length: 13 residues. Trimming shortened V by 0 bases and J by 2 bases, and 7 bases separated the two germline ends. The CDR3 DNA reads as TGCAGTGCTAGAGATGGGAACAACTATGGCTACACCTTC. Protein product: CSARDGNNYGYTF.

This clonotype was observed at least ten times. The gene calls are TRBV5-1 and TRBJ2-5; TRBD2 matches 7 bases. This CDR3 is 15 amino acids long. Germline CDR1 SGHRS, CDR2 YFSETQ. V lost 0 bases and J lost 1; bases outside the gene matches: 3. CDR3 in amino acids: CASSLGSGAQETQYF. The DNA for the CDR3 is TGCGCCAGCAGCTTGGGAAGCGGGGCCCAAGAGACCCAGTACTTC.

There are a few counts of this clonotype. The chain has TRBV7-9 and TRBJ2-7, with 10 nucleotides matching TRBD2. CDR1 SEHNR and CDR2 FQNEAQ come from the germline V gene (reference sequence). J gave up 3 bases and V 4 bases, and 9 bases lay outside the gene matches. The CDR3 loop spans 16 amino acids. The CDR3 DNA reads TGTGCCAGCAGCTCCGACCGAAGCGGGGGGGGCTACGAGCAGTACTTC. This encodes CASSSDRSGGGYEQYF.

This clonotype was found many times. This CDR3 reads CASSLFSMSGFNNEQFF. The CDR3 coding sequence is TGTGCCAGCAGTTTATTTTCTATGAGCGGGTTTAACAATGAGCAGTTCTTC. The chain couples TRBV12-3 or TRBV12-4 to TRBJ2-1, with a possible D match to TRBD2 (6 bases). V lost 2 bases and J lost 5, with 19 bases in between. The CDR3 consists of 17 residues.

This clonotype was found many times. V usage is TRBV12-3 or TRBV12-4 and J usage is TRBJ2-7; 8 nucleotides agree with TRBD2. Germline trimming cut 5 bases from V and 7 bases from J; bases unmatched to any gene: 16. The CDR3 sequence is 16 residues long. The CDR3 is CASSPSLAGPYGEQYV. CDR3 coding DNA: TGTGCCAGCAGTCCATCCTTAGCGGGGCCCTATGGAGAGCAGTACGTC.

In this sample, this clonotype turned up many times. The chain uses TRBV5-6 and TRBJ2-2; D not resolved. Germline CDR1 is SGHDT and CDR2 is YYEEEE. This CDR3 is built from 14 residues. V was cut by 4 bases and J by 0 bases, with 7 bases left in between. The CDR3 region has the DNA TGTGCCAGCAGCCCGGCGTCGAACACCGGGGAGCTGTTTTTT. This gives the protein CASSPASNTGELFF.

Ten or more counts support this clonotype. This chain joins TRBV20-1 and TRBJ2-1; D gene uncertain. The V gene lost 2 bases and the J gene lost 3 bases, with 8 bases spanning the gap. Per germline, CDR1 DFQATT and CDR2 SNEGSKA (reference sequence). The CDR3 sequence is 13 residues long. CDR3 sequence (DNA): TGCAGTGCTAGATTCGACCGCTACAATGAGCAGTTCTTC. It specifies CSARFDRYNEQFF.